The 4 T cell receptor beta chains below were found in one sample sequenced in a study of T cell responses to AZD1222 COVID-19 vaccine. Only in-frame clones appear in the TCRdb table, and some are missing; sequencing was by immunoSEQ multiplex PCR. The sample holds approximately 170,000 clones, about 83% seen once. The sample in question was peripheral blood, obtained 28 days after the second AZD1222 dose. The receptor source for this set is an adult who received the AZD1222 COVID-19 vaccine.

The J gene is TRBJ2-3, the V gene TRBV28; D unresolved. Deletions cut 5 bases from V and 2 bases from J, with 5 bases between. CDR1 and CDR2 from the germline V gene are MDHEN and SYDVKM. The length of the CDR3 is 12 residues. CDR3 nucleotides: TGTGCCAGCAGTACGCCCACAGATACGCAGTATTTT. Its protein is CASSTPTDTQYF.

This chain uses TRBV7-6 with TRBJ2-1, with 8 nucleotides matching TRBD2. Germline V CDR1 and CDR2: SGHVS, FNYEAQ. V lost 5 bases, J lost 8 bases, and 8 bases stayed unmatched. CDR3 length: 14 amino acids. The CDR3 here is CASSTGLGVDEQFF. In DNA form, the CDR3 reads TGTGCCAGCAGCACGGGACTAGGAGTCGATGAGCAGTTCTTC.

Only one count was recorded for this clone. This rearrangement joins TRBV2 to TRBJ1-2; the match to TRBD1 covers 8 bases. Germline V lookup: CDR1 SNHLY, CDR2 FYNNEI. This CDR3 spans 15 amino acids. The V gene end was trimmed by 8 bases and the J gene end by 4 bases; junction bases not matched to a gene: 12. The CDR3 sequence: CASLTFPDRGYGYTF. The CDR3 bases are TGTGCCAGCCTGACATTTCCTGACAGGGGCTATGGCTACACCTTC.

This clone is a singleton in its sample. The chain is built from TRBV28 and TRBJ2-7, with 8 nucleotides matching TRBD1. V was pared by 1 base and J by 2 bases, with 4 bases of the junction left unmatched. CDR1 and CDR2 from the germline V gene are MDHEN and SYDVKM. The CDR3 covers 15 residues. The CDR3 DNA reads TGTGCCAGCAGTTTATCAGGGGGCTCCCCCTACGAGCAGTACTTC. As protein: CASSLSGGSPYEQYF.